This T cell receptor (beta chain) was captured by sequencing in a study of PD-L1 blockade in urothelial cancer. Study background: Males with bladder-origin urothelial cancer constituted most of the 29 patients. Individuals in the cohort had been given 0 to 3 earlier chemotherapy regimens.

Method: immunoSEQ multiplex PCR; TCRdb's copy keeps in-frame clones and lacks some. The sample yields around 63,000 clones, 70% to 90% seen once. V was clipped by 4 bases and J by 10 bases, with 16 bases between them. Germline values: CDR1 SGHAT, CDR2 FQNNGV. The CDR3 spans 14 residues. This clone has just a few counts. As to time point: pretreatment peripheral blood. The patients had locally advanced or metastatic urothelial carcinoma. The TCR was taken from a man in his 70s with urothelial cancer. The sample consisted of PBMCs, taken around atezolizumab (anti-PD-L1) treatment. J is TRBJ1-4 and V is TRBV11-2; TRBD1 might be the D (6 bases). The CDR3 region is CASSSSTVGGKLFF. The CDR3 bases are TGTGCCAGCAGCTCGTCCACCGTAGGGGGAAAACTGTTTTTT.